This TCR beta chain was profiled in a study of tumor-infiltrating lymphocytes in primary liver carcinoma. This CDR3 comprises 15 residues. CDR1 and CDR2 (germline): ENHRY, SYGVKD. The V and J ends lost 11 bases and 6 bases, in that order; junction bases with no gene match: 15. Both blood RNA, taken from unsorted whole blood, and germline DNA were extracted. Blood samples of around 4 milliliters were drawn preoperatively. A primer matching the constant region was used to make TCR beta cDNA from approximately 500 ng of total RNA. Investigators got TCR beta libraries out of three nested multiplex PCR rounds, done with slightly modified ARM-PCR. The opening two PCR rounds, about 11 cycles each, paired TRBV1-TRBV30 forward primers with a C-beta reverse primer. TCRdb reprocessed the multiplex PCR reads via MiXCR and lists one record per CDR3 protein. The sample includes 300,000 to 400,000 distinct CDR3 sequences, roughly two thirds of them seen just once.

This sequence joins TRBV10-3 and TRBJ2-3, with 9 bases matching TRBD2. Source material: peripheral blood. This receptor was identified in a man aged 35 to 55 with primary liver carcinoma and hepatitis B virus infection. The CDR3 nucleotides read TGTGCCGGTCGGGCTGGCGGGAGGGCCCCGGATACGCAGTATTTT. It codes for CAGRAGGRAPDTQYF.